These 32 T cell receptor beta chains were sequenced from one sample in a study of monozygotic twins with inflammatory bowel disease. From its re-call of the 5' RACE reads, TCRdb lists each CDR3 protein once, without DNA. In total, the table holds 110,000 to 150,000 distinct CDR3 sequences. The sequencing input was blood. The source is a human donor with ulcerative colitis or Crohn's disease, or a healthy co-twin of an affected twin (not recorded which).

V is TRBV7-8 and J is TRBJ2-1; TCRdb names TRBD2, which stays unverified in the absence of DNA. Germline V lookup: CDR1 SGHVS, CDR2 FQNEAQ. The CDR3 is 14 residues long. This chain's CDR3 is CASTLLLAGDEQFF.

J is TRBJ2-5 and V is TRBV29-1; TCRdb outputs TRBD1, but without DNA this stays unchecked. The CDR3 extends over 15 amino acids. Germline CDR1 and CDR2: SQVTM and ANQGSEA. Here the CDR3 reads CSVDGVQGRSETQYF.

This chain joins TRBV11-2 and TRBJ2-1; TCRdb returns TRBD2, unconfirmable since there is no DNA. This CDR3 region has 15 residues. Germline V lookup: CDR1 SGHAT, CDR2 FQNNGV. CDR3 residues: CASSFPSGSSYEQFF.

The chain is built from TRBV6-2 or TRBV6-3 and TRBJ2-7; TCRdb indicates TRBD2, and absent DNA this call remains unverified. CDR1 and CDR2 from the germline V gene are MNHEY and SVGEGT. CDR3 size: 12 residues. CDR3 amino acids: CATLDYAYEQYF.

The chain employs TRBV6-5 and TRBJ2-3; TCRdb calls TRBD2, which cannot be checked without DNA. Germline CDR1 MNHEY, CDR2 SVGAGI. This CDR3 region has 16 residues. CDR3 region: CASSYSPAGATDTQYF.

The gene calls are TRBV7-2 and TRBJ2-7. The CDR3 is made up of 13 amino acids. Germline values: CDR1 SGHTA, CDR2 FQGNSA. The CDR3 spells CASSDRRAYEQYF.

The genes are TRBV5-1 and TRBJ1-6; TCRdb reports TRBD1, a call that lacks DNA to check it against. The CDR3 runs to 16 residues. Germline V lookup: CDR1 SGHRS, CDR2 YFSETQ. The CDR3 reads CAEDDRDRRCYSPLHF.

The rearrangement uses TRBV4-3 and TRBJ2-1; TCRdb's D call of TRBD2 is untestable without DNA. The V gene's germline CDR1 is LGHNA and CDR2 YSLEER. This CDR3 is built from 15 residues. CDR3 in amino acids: CASSPRLAGHNEQFF.

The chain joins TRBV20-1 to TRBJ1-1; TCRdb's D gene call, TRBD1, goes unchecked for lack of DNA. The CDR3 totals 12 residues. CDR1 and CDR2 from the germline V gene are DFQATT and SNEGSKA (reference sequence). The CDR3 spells CSPGQLNTEAFF.

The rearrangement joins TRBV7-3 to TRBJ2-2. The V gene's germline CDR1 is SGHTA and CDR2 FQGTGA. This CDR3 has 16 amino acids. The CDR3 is CASSFRTAANTGELFF.

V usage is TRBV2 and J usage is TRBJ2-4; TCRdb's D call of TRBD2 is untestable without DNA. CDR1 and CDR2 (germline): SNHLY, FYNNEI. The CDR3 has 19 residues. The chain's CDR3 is CASSSRLAGGPVAKNIQYF.

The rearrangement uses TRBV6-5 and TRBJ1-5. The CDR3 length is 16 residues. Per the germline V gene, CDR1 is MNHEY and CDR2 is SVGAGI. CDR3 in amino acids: CASSYAGGRNNQPQHF.

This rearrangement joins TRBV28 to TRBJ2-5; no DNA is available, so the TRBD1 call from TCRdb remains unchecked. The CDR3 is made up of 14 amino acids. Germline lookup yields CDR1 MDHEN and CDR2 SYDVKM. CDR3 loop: CASSSPTGEETQYF.

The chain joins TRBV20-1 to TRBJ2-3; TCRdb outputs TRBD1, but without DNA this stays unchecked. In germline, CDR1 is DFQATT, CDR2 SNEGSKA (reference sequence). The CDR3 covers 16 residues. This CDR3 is CSARDLGAGFTDTQYF.

The chain's CDR3 is CASSLIVSMVETQYF. J is TRBJ2-5 and V is TRBV5-6; TCRdb gives TRBD2 as the D gene, but with no DNA this cannot be confirmed. Looked up from germline, CDR1 is SGHDT and CDR2 is YYEEEE. The length of the CDR3 is 15 residues. The full variable domain, rest sourced from reference TRBV5-6 and TRBJ2-5, is DAGVTQSPTHLIKTRGQQVTLRCSPKSGHDTVSWYQQALGQGPQFIFQYYEEEERQRGNFPDRFSGHQFPNYSSELNVNALLLGDSALYLCASSLIVSMVETQYFGPGTRLLVL.

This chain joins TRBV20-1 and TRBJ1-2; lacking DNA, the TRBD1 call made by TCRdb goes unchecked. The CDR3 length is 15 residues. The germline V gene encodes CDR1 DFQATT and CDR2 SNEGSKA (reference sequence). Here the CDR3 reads CSARDRDRAWVGYTF.

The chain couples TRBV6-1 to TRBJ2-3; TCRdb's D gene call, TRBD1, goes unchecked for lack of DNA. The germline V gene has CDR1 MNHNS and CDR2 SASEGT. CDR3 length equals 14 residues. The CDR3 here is CASSPGVLGDTQYF.

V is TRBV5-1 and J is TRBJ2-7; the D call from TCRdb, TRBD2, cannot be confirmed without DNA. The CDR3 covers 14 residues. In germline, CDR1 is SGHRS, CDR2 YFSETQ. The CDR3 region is CASSLTSLGYEQYF.

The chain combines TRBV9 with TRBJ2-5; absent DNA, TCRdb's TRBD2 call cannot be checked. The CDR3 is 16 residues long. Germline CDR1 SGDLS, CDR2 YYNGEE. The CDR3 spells CASSVGLTTVGETQYF.

The CDR3 region is CASRTSGSRYEQFF. The chain is built from TRBV2 and TRBJ2-1; TCRdb's assignment of TRBD2 cannot be checked, as there is no DNA. Germline assignment: CDR1 SNHLY and CDR2 FYNNEI. This CDR3 is 14 amino acids long. The full variable domain, rest sourced from reference TRBV2 and TRBJ2-1, is EPEVTQTPSHQVTQMGQEVILRCVPISNHLYFYWYRQILGQKVEFLVSFYNNEISEKSEIFDDQFSVERPDGSNFTLKIRSTKLEDSAMYFCASRTSGSRYEQFFGPGTRLTVL.

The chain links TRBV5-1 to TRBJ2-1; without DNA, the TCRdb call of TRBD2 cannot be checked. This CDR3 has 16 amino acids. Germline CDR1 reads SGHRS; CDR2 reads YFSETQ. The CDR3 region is CASSLPIWRDLNEQFF.

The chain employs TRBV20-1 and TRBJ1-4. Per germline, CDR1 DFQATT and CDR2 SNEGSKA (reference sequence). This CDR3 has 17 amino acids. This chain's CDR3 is CSAPPIGGSATNEKLFF.

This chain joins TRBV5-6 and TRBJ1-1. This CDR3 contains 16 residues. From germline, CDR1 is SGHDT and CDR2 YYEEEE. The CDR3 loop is CASSLTRILSYTEAFF. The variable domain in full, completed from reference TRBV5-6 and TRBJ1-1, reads DAGVTQSPTHLIKTRGQQVTLRCSPKSGHDTVSWYQQALGQGPQFIFQYYEEEERQRGNFPDRFSGHQFPNYSSELNVNALLLGDSALYLCASSLTRILSYTEAFFGQGTRLTVV.

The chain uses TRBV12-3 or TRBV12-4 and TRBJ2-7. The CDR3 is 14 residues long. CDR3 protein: CASVGDGSSYEQYF.

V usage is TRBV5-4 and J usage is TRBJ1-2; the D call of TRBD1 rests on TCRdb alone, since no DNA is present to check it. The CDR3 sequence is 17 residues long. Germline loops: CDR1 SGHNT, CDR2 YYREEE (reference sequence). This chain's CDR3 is CASSPGQGAFLFYGYTF.

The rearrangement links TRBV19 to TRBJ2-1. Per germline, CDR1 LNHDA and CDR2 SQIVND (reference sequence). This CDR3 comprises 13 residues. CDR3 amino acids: CASSYRKYNEQFF.

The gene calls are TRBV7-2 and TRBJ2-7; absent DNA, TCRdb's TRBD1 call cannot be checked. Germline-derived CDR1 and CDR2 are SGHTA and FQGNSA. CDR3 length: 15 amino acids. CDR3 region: CASSARRTGRYEQYF.

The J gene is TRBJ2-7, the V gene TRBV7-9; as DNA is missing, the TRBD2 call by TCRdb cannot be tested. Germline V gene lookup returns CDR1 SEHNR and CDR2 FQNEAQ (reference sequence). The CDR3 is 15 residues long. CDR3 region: CASSFWDQRTYEQYF.

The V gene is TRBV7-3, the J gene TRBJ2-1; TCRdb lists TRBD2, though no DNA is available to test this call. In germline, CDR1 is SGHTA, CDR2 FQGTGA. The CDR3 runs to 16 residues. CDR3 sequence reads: CASSLIRSGISNEQFF.

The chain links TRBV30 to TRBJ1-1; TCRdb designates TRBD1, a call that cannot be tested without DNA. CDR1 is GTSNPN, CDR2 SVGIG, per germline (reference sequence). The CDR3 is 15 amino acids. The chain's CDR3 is CAWANGRGSNTEAFF.

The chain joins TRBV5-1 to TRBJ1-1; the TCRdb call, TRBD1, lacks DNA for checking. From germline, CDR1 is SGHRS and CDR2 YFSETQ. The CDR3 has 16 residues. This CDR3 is CASSLGVGGPNTEAFF. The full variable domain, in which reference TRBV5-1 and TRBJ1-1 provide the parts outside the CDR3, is KAGVTQTPRYLIKTRGQQVTLSCSPISGHRSVSWYQQTPGQGLQFLFEYFSETQRNKGNFPGRFSGRQFSNSRSEMNVSTLELGDSALYLCASSLGVGGPNTEAFFGQGTRLTVV.

The CDR3 reads CASGLDLYSPLHF. The chain links TRBV12-5 to TRBJ1-6. Germline lookup yields CDR1 LGHNT and CDR2 FRNRAP. This CDR3 is 13 amino acids long. The full variable domain, in which reference TRBV12-5 and TRBJ1-6 provide the parts outside the CDR3, is DARVTQTPRHKVTEMGQEVTMRCQPILGHNTVFWYRQTMMQGLELLAYFRNRAPLDDSGMPKDRFSAEMPDATLATLKIQPSEPRDSAVYFCASGLDLYSPLHFGNGTRLTVT.